This paragraph reports one TCR beta chain. The clone's antigen remains unknown. Per-base quality was not reported, and no clone a single base away is much larger than it. Genomic DNA was extracted from sorted cells for sequencing of the TCRbeta CDR3 region. TCRbeta CDR3 regions were sequenced using the immunoSEQ Assay. In TCRdb, the immuneACCESS table is reduced to in-frame sequences with V and J assigned. These tables do not hold every clone; where another copy was compared, an unresolved V gene accounts for under half, and the others remain unexplained. The sample table shows over 9,000 clones, and over 65% are seen once. The top ten constitute around 26% of the sample. The sample belongs to a study of OX40 agonist ivuxolimab in advanced cancers. Study-level background: Ivuxolimab was a fully human IgG2 agonistic monoclonal antibody targeting the costimulatory receptor OX40 (CD134). Intravenous ivuxolimab was administered to patients every 2 weeks at six dose levels: 0.01, 0.1, 0.3, 1.5, 3 and 10 mg/kg. Among the 52 dose-escalation patients, some 20 had hepatocellular carcinoma, roughly 15 melanoma, 9 renal cell carcinoma and 9 head and neck cancer. In the dose-escalation cohort, nearly 85% of patients were male, and the mean age was 60 years with a range of about 20 to 79. Patients were allowed to have had prior anti-PD-1, anti-PD-L1 or anti-CTLA-4 therapy, and more than 30% of the dose-escalation patients had previously received checkpoint inhibitors. Partial responses occurred in three dose-escalation patients: two with cutaneous melanoma and one with hepatocellular carcinoma. Peripheral TCRbeta sequencing was intended to test whether TCR sequence diversity was altered and clonal T-cell expansion was caused by ivuxolimab. The monotherapy dose-escalation portion (N ≈ 52 patients) of the phase I ivuxolimab trial is reported in the paper. What the research found in general, with its limitations: Partial responders in the 0.1-3.0 mg/kg groups had among the lowest normalized peripheral clonal expansion, especially among CD8+ T cells. Low levels of normalized T-cell clonal expansion were also seen in some patients who did not respond. After ivuxolimab, more expanded clones were found on average in CD8+ T cells than in CD4+ T cells. At doses from 0.1 to 3.0 mg/kg, clonal expansion was seen in both CD4+ and CD8+ blood T cells between baseline and week 6. Which antigens the clonally expanded peripheral T cells were specific for was not determined.

V loses 2 bases of germline sequence and J loses 2 bases, and the interval between the two ends is 7 bases. From its cysteine to its phenylalanine, the CDR3 spans 13 amino acids. The read is trimmed to its CDR3 DNA, 39 bases read in frame from base 1. From a lookup of the germline V gene (reference sequence), CDR1 and CDR2 are MNHEY and SMNVEV. Patients with a history of autoimmune disease or receiving systemic immunosuppression were excluded from the trial. Peripheral blood for TCR sequencing was drawn from every dose cohort at baseline, at cycle 4 day 1 and at cycle 7 day 1. The samples were taken from a phase I, first-in-human, multicenter, open-label dose-escalation trial of ivuxolimab. Adults with locally advanced or metastatic melanoma, renal cell carcinoma, hepatocellular carcinoma or head and neck squamous cell carcinoma were enrolled in the trial. CD4+ and CD8+ T cells were sorted separately from peripheral blood before TCR sequencing.

The sequences come from CD4+ or CD8+ T cells sorted from blood, collected in a trial of the OX40 agonist ivuxolimab. The rearrangement combines TRBV27 with TRBJ2-7, and TRBD2 may be the D gene, going by 6 matching bases. This clonotype originated in an adult with an advanced solid tumor such as melanoma, head and neck, liver or kidney cancer. The DNA is as follows: TGTGCCAGCAGTTTAGCGGGGCCCTACGAGCAGTACTTC. This gives the protein CASSLAGPYEQYF.